This is a list of T cell receptor beta chains from one sample in a study of control samples from healthy donors and cancer patients. TCRdb's copy holds only in-frame clones and misses some; the assay was immunoSEQ multiplex PCR. Among approximately 52,000 clones listed, around 90% were seen once. The sequenced material came from blood. All receptors come from a middle-aged man in good health. The CDR3 runs from the conserved cysteine through the conserved F or W. Fields, in order: V gene, J gene, CDR3 protein.

V gene: TRBV30; J gene: TRBJ2-5; CDR3 protein: CAWSVRGVETQYF
V gene: TRBV15; J gene: TRBJ2-5; CDR3 protein: CATSSPSYLAGAETQYF
V gene: TRBV29-1; J gene: TRBJ2-1; CDR3 protein: CSVEDGTNTYNEQFF
V gene: TRBV28; J gene: TRBJ2-3; CDR3 protein: CASCGETVSTDTQYF
V gene: TRBV11-2; J gene: TRBJ2-5; CDR3 protein: CASSLGLAGQETQYF
V gene: TRBV28; J gene: TRBJ1-1; CDR3 protein: CASRGPGDNVNTEAFF
V gene: TRBV27; J gene: TRBJ2-1; CDR3 protein: CASSVGGNPYNEQFF
V gene: TRBV11-2; J gene: TRBJ2-1; CDR3 protein: CASSPPSYNEQFF
V gene: TRBV12-3/TRBV12-4; J gene: TRBJ1-1; CDR3 protein: CASSFVGFTEAFF
V gene: TRBV10-3; J gene: TRBJ2-3; CDR3 protein: CAISERASTSTDTQYF
V gene: TRBV19; J gene: TRBJ1-5; CDR3 protein: CASTPDRGFGPQHF
V gene: TRBV28; J gene: TRBJ2-1; CDR3 protein: CASSLTGVLLNEQFF
V gene: TRBV10-2; J gene: TRBJ2-1; CDR3 protein: CASRVGSPYNEQFF
V gene: TRBV27; J gene: TRBJ2-1; CDR3 protein: CASSRLAGEYNEQFF
V gene: TRBV27; J gene: TRBJ1-6; CDR3 protein: CASSSDGYSPLHF
V gene: TRBV9; J gene: TRBJ2-2; CDR3 protein: CASSVAQLATGELFF